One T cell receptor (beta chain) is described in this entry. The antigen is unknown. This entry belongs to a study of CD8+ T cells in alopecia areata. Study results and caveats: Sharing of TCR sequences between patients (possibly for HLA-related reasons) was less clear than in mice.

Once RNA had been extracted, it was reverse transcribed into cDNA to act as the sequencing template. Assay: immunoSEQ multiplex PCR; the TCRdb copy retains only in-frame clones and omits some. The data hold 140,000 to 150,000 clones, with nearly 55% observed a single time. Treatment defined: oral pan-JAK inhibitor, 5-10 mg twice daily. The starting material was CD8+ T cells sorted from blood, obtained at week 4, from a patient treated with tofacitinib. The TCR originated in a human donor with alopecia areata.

The CDR3 is CASSETTGGDYGYTF. The CDR3 region has the DNA TGTGCCAGCAGTGAAACAACCGGGGGCGACTATGGCTACACCTTC. This chain uses TRBV25-1 with TRBJ1-2; tentatively, D is TRBD1 (6 bases). This CDR3 is built from 15 residues. Trimming pared 2 bases from V and 3 bases from J, leaving 13 bases between. Germline values: CDR1 MGHDK, CDR2 SYGVNS.